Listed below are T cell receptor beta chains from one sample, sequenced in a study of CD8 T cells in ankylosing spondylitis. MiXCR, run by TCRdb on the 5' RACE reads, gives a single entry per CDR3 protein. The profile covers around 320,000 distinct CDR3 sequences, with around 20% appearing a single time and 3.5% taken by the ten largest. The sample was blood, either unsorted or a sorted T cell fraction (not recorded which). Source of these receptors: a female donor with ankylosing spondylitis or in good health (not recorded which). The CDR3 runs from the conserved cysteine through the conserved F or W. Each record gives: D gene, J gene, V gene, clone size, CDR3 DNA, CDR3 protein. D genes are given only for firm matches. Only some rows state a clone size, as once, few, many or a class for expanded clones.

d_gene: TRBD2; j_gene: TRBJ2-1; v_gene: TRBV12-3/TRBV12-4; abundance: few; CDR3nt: TGTGCCAGCAGTTTAAGGACTAGCGAGACCTACAATGAGCAGTTCTTC; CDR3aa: CASSLRTSETYNEQFF
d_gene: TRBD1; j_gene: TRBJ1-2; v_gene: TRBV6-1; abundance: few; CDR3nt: TGTGCCAGCAGGGACAGGGGGCAGGACTATGGCTACACCTTC; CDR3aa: CASRDRGQDYGYTF
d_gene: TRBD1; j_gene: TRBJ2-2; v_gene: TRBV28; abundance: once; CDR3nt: TGTGCCAGCAGAGAGGGGACAGGCACCGGGGAGCTGTTTTTT; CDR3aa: CASREGTGTGELFF
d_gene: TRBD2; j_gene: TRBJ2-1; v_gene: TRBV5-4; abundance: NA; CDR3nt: TGTGCCAGCACGGCGGGACTAGCGGGGTACAATGAGCAGTTCTTC; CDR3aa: CASTAGLAGYNEQFF
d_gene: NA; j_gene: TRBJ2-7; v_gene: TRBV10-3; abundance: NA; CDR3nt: TGTGCCGCAGCCGGGCCGGGCCGGGGCGGGGAGTACTTC; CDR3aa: CAAAGPGRGGEYF
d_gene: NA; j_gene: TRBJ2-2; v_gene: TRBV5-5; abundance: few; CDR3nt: TGTGCCAGCACTCAAGTAAGGACCGGGGAGCTGTTTTTT; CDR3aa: CASTQVRTGELFF
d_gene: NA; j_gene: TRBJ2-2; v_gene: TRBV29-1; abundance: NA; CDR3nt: TGCAGCGTTGAAGAGGGGGGGGAGCTGTTTTTT; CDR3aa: CSVEEGGELFF
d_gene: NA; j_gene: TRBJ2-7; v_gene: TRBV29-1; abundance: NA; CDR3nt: TGCAGCGTTACAAGGAGCTCCTACGAGCAGTACTTC; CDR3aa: CSVTRSSYEQYF
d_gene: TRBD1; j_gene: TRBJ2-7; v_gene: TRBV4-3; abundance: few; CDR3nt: TGCGCCAGCAGCCGTTCTCCCGGGACAGGGGTCGGCGAGCAGTACTTC; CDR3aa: CASSRSPGTGVGEQYF
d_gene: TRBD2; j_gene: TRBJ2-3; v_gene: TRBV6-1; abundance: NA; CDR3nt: TGTGCCAGCAGACGACTAGCGAGCACAGATACGCAGTATTTT; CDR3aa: CASRRLASTDTQYF
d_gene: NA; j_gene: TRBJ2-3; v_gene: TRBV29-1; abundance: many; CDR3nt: TGCAGCGTTGAACCCAAGGGGCCAGATACGCAGTATTTT; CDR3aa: CSVEPKGPDTQYF
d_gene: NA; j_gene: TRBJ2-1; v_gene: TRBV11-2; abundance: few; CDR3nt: TGTGCCAGCAGCTTAGGGCTAGCGATGAATGAGCAGTTCTTC; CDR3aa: CASSLGLAMNEQFF